The clone carrying this T cell receptor beta chain occurred once. This specimen belongs to a study of blood T cell repertoires in COVID-19. Study-wide background: Italy, Spain and the United States were the sources of the convalescent and acute COVID-19 samples. T cells, B-cell-depleted T cells, or PBMCs provided the cDNA or gDNA that served as material.

With 1 base removed from V and 4 bases from J, the gap between germline ends came to 14 bases. The germline V gene encodes CDR1 GTSNPN and CDR2 SVGIG (reference sequence). The CDR3 loop spans 14 amino acids. The authors' processing: Amplification of reference gene primers was used by the study to estimate nucleated cell counts. Profiled with immunoSEQ multiplex PCR; TCRdb holds only in-frame clones, not every one. The V and J calls and clone size come from that table; D and trimming were worked out from the DNA. Of more than 85,000 clones listed, approximately 90% were seen once; the top ten hold approximately 2.9%.

The chain carries TRBV30 and TRBJ2-7; D gene unclear. This TCR was recovered from a woman aged 80 or over with acute or convalescent COVID-19. Sequenced: peripheral blood. The CDR3 protein is CAWSGMGSQYEQYF. CDR3 DNA sequence: TGTGCCTGGAGTGGAATGGGCAGCCAATACGAGCAGTACTTC.